This TCR beta chain was sequenced during a study of identical twins. Study-wide results and caveats: Among monozygotic twins, out-of-frame TCR alpha sharing exceeded what models predicted. Whereas memory repertoires showed no such difference, abundant cord blood beta clonotypes carried fewer insertions.

It was template switching that added a universal primer site, and there were unique molecular identifiers on the cDNA. One entry per CDR3 protein, called by TCRdb with MiXCR from the 5' RACE reads. This table holds approximately 620,000 distinct CDR3 sequences, about 9.4% found once. To note about this clonotype: The antigen remains unidentified.

This CDR3 region has 16 residues. Trimming took 0 bases from V and 4 from J, leaving 15 bases between them. The germline V gene encodes CDR1 SGHDN and CDR2 FVKESK. The same sample was also studied in work on yellow fever vaccine responses in identical twins.

Material for sequencing was PBMCs. The chain combines TRBV14 with TRBJ2-5, with D tentatively TRBD1 or TRBD2 (6 bases each). The sequence derives from a young woman in good health. CDR3 DNA: TGTGCCAGCAGCCAAGATGGAGGGCAGGGGTCAGAGACCCAGTACTTC. Protein sequence: CASSQDGGQGSETQYF. The full variable domain, with the rest looked up from reference TRBV14 and TRBJ2-5, is EAGVTQFPSHSVIEKGQTVTLRCDPISGHDNLYWYRRVMGKEIKFLLHFVKESKQDESGMPNNRFLAERTGGTYSTLKVQPAELEDSGVYFCASSQDGGQGSETQYFGPGTRLLVL.